A selection of T cell receptor beta chains follows, all from one sample in a study of blood T cell repertoires in COVID-19. The method was immunoSEQ multiplex PCR; TCRdb's version includes in-frame clones alone and lacks a portion of them. The profile covers hundreds of thousands of clones, with around 89% appearing a single time and roughly 5% taken by the ten largest. The material sequenced was peripheral blood. These receptors were taken from a man in his forties with acute or convalescent COVID-19. Each CDR3 is given with its conserved first and last residue. The D gene is left open where the match is weak. The listing skips clone size in some rows; elsewhere it reads once, few, many or a size class.

TRBJ2-1 | NA | TRBV11-2 | few | CASSLGAGEQFF | TGTGCCAGCAGCTTAGGGGCAGGCGAGCAGTTCTTC
TRBJ1-5 | NA | TRBV28 | NA | CASRQGAQPQHF | TGTGCCAGCAGGCAGGGTGCGCAGCCCCAGCATTTT
TRBJ2-7 | TRBD1 | TRBV15 | NA | CATSTGGPSSYEQYF | TGTGCCACCAGTACAGGGGGGCCCAGCTCCTACGAGCAGTACTTC
TRBJ2-7 | TRBD1 | TRBV7-8 | NA | CASSRTGSYEQYF | TGTGCCAGCAGCCGGACAGGGTCCTACGAGCAGTACTTC
TRBJ1-1 | NA | TRBV15 | NA | CATSRDPTQGKRNTEAFF | TGTGCCACCAGCAGAGATCCGACACAGGGCAAAAGAAACACTGAAGCTTTCTTT
TRBJ2-7 | NA | TRBV5-1 | NA | CASSLGPGVTYEQYF | TGCGCCAGCAGCTTGGGTCCAGGGGTCACCTACGAGCAGTACTTC
TRBJ2-7 | NA | TRBV11-2 | NA | CASSLSRDYEQYF | TGTGCCAGCAGCTTATCCAGGGACTACGAGCAGTACTTC
TRBJ1-1 | NA | TRBV12-3/TRBV12-4 | NA | CASSLSNPLEAFF | TGTGCCAGCAGCCTCTCTAACCCACTTGAAGCTTTCTTT
TRBJ1-1 | NA | TRBV3-1/TRBV3-2 | NA | CASSPFPPEAFF | TGTGCCAGCAGCCCTTTCCCCCCTGAAGCTTTCTTT
TRBJ1-2 | NA | TRBV20-1 | once | CSVIRENGYTF | TGCAGTGTTATAAGGGAGAATGGCTACACCTTC
TRBJ1-2 | NA | TRBV9 | NA | CASSVVFDGYTF | TGTGCCAGCAGCGTAGTATTCGATGGCTACACCTTC
TRBJ2-1 | NA | TRBV11-2 | NA | CASSSYGGNEQFF | TGTGCCAGCAGCTCATATGGGGGGAATGAGCAGTTCTTC
TRBJ2-7 | TRBD1 | TRBV12-5 | NA | CASVLQGSPEQYF | TGTGCTAGTGTCCTACAGGGGTCTCCCGAGCAGTACTTC
TRBJ2-7 | NA | TRBV27 | NA | CASSPNRAKASYEQYF | TGTGCCAGCAGCCCTAACAGGGCCAAGGCGTCCTACGAGCAGTACTTC
TRBJ1-2 | NA | TRBV12-3/TRBV12-4 | NA | CASSISSSGYTF | TGTGCCAGCAGTATTTCTAGTTCCGGCTACACCTTC
TRBJ1-1 | NA | TRBV27 | NA | CASSPGTSNTEAFF | TGTGCCAGCAGTCCCGGGACTTCGAACACTGAAGCTTTCTTT
TRBJ1-1 | NA | TRBV12-5 | NA | CASGHRDKAFF | TGTGCTAGTGGTCACCGGGACAAAGCTTTCTTT
TRBJ1-2 | NA | TRBV30 | NA | CAWGSLESGGYTF | TGTGCCTGGGGTTCTCTTGAATCGGGGGGCTACACCTTC
TRBJ1-1 | NA | TRBV27 | few | CASSSSPRQANTEAFF | TGTGCCAGCAGTTCCTCCCCAAGGCAGGCGAACACTGAAGCTTTCTTT
TRBJ1-2 | TRBD1 | TRBV18 | NA | CASSPPDRVGVGYTF | TGTGCCAGCTCACCCCCCGACAGGGTGGGTGTAGGCTACACCTTC
TRBJ1-3 | NA | TRBV2 | NA | CASSGAPGNTIYF | TGTGCCAGCAGTGGGGCCCCTGGAAACACCATATATTTT
TRBJ2-1 | NA | TRBV6-5 | NA | CASSSRGGQYNEQFF | TGTGCCAGCAGTTCAAGGGGGGGCCAGTACAATGAGCAGTTCTTC
TRBJ2-7 | TRBD2 | TRBV10-1 | NA | CASSESLAGGNEQYF | TGCGCCAGCAGTGAGTCGCTGGCGGGGGGAAACGAGCAGTACTTC
TRBJ2-7 | NA | TRBV12-3/TRBV12-4 | NA | CASVGQTYEQYF | TGTGCCAGCGTAGGACAGACCTACGAGCAGTACTTC
TRBJ1-2 | TRBD1 | TRBV10-3 | NA | CAISDPGTGANGYTF | TGTGCCATCAGTGACCCGGGGACAGGAGCGAATGGCTACACCTTC